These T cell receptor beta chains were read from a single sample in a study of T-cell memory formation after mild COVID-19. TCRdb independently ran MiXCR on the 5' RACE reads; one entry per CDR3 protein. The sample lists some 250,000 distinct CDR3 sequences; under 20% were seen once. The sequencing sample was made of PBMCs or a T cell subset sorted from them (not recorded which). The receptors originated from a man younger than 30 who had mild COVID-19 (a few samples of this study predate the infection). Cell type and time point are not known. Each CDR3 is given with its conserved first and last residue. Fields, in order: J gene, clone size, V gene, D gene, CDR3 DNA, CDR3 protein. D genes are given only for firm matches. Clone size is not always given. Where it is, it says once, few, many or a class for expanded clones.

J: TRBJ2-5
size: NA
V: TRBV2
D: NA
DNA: TGTGCCAGCAGTGAAGACAGGCAAAGTGGGACCCAGTACTTC
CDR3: CASSEDRQSGTQYF

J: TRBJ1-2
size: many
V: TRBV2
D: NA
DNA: TGTGCCAGCAGTGAAGAAATCGGGGCCTATGGCTACACCTTC
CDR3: CASSEEIGAYGYTF

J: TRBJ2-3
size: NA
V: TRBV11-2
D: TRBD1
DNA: TGTGCCAGCAGCTGGACAGGGGCTGGAGATACGCAGTATTTT
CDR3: CASSWTGAGDTQYF

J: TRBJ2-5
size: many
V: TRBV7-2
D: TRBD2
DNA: TGTGCCAGCAGCTTAAGGCCAGCGGGGGGAGGCGAGACCCAGTACTTC
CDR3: CASSLRPAGGGETQYF

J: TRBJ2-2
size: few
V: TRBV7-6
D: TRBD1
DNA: TGTGCCAGCGCCTTCCGGGACAGGGAAACGGGCACCGGGGAGCTGTTTTTT
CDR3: CASAFRDRETGTGELFF

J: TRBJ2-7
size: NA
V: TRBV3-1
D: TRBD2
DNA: TGTGCCAGCAGCCAAGGGGGACTAGCGGGGATCAACGAGCAGTACTTC
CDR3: CASSQGGLAGINEQYF

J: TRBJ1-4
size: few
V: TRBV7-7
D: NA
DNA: TGTGCTAGCAGCCCCTTGTCTAATGAAAAACTGTTTTTT
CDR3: CASSPLSNEKLFF

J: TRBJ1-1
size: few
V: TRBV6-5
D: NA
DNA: TGTGCCAGCAGTTACTCGGTGCAGGGGAAGGGTGGTGAAGCTTTCTTT
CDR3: CASSYSVQGKGGEAFF

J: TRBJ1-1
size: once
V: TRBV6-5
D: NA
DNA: TGTGCCAGCAGTTCACTCTCCGGGGCAGCCCGGGGGGACACTGAAGCTTTCTTT
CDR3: CASSSLSGAARGDTEAFF

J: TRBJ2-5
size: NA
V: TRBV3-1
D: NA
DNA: TGTGCCAGCAGCCAAGAGCGTCGTGGATGGTTGGCCTCTCAAGAGACCCAGTACTTC
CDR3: CASSQERRGWLASQETQYF

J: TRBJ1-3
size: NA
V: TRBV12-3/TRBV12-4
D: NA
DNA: TGTGCCAGCAGTTCCGGCGGGACCGTAAACACCATATATTTT
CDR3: CASSSGGTVNTIYF

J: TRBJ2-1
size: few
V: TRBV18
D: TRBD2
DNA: TGTGCCAGCTCACCCACCGGGGGGGAAAATGAGCAGTTCTTC
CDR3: CASSPTGGENEQFF

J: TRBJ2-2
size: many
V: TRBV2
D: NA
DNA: TGTGCCAGCAGTTATCGGGGGTTCGCGAACACCGGGGAGCTGTTTTTT
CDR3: CASSYRGFANTGELFF

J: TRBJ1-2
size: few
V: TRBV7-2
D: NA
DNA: TGTGCCAGCAGCCCACAACCGCCGGGGCTGGGGGATGGCTACACCTTC
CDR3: CASSPQPPGLGDGYTF

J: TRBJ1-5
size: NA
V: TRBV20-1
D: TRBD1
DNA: TGCAGTGCCCCTCGACAGGGGGCGACCCAGGGGGCGAATCAGCCCCAGCATTTT
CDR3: CSAPRQGATQGANQPQHF

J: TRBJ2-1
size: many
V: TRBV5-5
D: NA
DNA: TGTGCCAGCAGCTTCAGGGCGGGTGAGCAGTTCTTC
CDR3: CASSFRAGEQFF

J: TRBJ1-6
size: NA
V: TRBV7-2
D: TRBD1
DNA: TGTGCCAGCAGCTCAGTGGACAGGGGGTGGTCACCCCTCCACTTT
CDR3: CASSSVDRGWSPLHF

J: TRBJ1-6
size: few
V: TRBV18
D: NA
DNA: TGTGCCAGCTCCCCGGCGGTGTCGAGCTCCTATAATTCACCCCTCCACTTT
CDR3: CASSPAVSSSYNSPLHF

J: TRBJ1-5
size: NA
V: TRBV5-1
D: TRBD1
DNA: TGCGCCAGCAGCTCTACAGGGGTTAGCGGTCAGCCCCAGCATTTT
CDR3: CASSSTGVSGQPQHF

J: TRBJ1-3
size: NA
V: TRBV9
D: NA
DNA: TGTGCCAGCAGCGACAAAGAGGGAAACACCATATATTTT
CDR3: CASSDKEGNTIYF

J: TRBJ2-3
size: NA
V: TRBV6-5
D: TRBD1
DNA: TGTGCCAGCAGTTACGGAGACAGGGAGTGGGATACGCAGTATTTT
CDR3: CASSYGDREWDTQYF

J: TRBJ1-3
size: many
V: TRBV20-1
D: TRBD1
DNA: TGCAGTGCGAGGACAGGGGCTGGAAACACCATATATTTT
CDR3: CSARTGAGNTIYF

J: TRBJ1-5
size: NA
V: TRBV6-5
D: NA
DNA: TGTGCCAGCAGTCCTCCCGGTGGGGGGCTCTTGCCCCAGCATTTT
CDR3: CASSPPGGGLLPQHF

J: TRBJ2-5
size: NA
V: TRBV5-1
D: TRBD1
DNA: TGCGCCAGCAGCTTAACCGGACAGGGTCGAGAGACCCAGTACTTC
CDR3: CASSLTGQGRETQYF

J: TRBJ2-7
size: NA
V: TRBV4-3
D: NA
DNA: TGCGCCAGCAGCCAAGACCCGACGTATAGCTACGAGCAGTACTTC
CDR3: CASSQDPTYSYEQYF

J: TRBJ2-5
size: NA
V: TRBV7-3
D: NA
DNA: TGTGCCAGCAGCCAAGCGAGGCAAGAGACCCAGTACTTC
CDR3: CASSQARQETQYF

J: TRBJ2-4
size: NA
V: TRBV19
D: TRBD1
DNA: TGTGCCAGTAGTATAGGTTCCAGGGGGCCGGACATTCAGTACTTC
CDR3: CASSIGSRGPDIQYF

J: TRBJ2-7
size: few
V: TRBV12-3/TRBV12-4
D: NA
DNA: TGTGCCAGCAGGGGTCACAGGGACTACGAGCAGTACTTC
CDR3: CASRGHRDYEQYF

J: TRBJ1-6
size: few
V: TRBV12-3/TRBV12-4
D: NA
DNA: TGTGCCAGCACTCCGACCGCACATAATTCACCCCTCCACTTT
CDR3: CASTPTAHNSPLHF

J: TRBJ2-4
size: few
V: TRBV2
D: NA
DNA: TGTGCCAGCAGTGGTTCTTACAGGGACGAGTACTTC
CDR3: CASSGSYRDEYF

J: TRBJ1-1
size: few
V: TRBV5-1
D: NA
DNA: TGCGCCAGCAGCTCCCGCGGGGGGGGCACTGAAGCTTTCTTT
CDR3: CASSSRGGGTEAFF

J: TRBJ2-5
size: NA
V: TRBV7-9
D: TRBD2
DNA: TGTGCCAGCAGCCCCTATAAGGGAGGGGAAGAGACCCAGTACTTC
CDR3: CASSPYKGGEETQYF

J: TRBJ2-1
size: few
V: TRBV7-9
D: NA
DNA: TGTGCCAGCAGCTTAGCGCTCGGGGCGCGTGAGCAGTTCTTC
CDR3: CASSLALGAREQFF

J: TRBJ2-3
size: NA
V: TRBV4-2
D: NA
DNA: TGTGCCAGCAGCCCCGGGACTCCCGGGGTGACAGATACGCAGTATTTT
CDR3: CASSPGTPGVTDTQYF

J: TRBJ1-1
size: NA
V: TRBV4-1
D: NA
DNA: TGCGCCAGCAGCCAAGTTGGGCCGGTGAACACTGAAGCTTTCTTT
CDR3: CASSQVGPVNTEAFF

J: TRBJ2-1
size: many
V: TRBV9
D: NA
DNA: TGTGCCAGCAGCCCCGGTACAGGGAGTAATAAACGCGGCAATGAGCAGTTCTTC
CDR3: CASSPGTGSNKRGNEQFF

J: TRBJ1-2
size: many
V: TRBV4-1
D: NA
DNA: TGCGCCAGCAGCCAAAACGGGGTGGGCTATGGCTACACCTTC
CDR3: CASSQNGVGYGYTF

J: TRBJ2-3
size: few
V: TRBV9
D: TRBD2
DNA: TGTGCCAGCAGCGCCGGTCGGGGGGGGTGGACCCCAGATACGCAGTATTTT
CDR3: CASSAGRGGWTPDTQYF

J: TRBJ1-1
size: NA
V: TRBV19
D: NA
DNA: TGTGCCAGTAGTATAGATTTGGCAATCCGGGGTGAAGCTTTCTTT
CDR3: CASSIDLAIRGEAFF

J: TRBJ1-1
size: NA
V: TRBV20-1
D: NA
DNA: TGCAGTGGAAGGGGCGCGGGTGAAGCTTTCTTT
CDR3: CSGRGAGEAFF